Following are 27 T cell receptor beta chains from one sample sequenced in a study of cytomegalovirus exposure and HLA in healthy donors. The PCR had 60 Vbeta and 13 Jbeta primers. Using immunoSEQ multiplex PCR, the repertoire was profiled, and TCRdb retains in-frame clones only, with some absent. The table lists about 200,000 clones, less than 80% of them singletons. What was sequenced was PBMCs. The receptors were gathered from a girl aged 2 to 10 in good health and CMV-seronegative.

The CDR3 spells CASIGSGLGYGYTF. CDR3 in DNA: TGTGCCAGCATTGGGTCAGGACTCGGCTATGGCTACACCTTC. The chain joins TRBV2 to TRBJ1-2; D not resolved. Trimming took 7 bases from V and 4 from J, leaving 16 bases between them. Germline CDR1 SNHLY, CDR2 FYNNEI. The CDR3 has 14 residues.

The chain uses TRBV18 and TRBJ2-7, with D tentatively TRBD1 (5 bases). Germline assignment: CDR1 KGHSH and CDR2 LQKENI. The V end lost 3 bases, the J end lost 2 bases, and 11 bases lay between the germline ends. This CDR3 spans 14 amino acids. This CDR3 is CASSPQGGPYEQYF. DNA for the CDR3: TGTGCCAGCTCACCTCAGGGTGGACCCTACGAGCAGTACTTC.

The J gene is TRBJ2-1, the V gene TRBV7-2, with TRBD2 matching 8 bases. V lost 1 base to trimming and J lost 3 bases; unmatched junction nucleotides: 5. Germline-derived CDR1 and CDR2 are SGHTA and FQGNSA. The CDR3 is 16 residues long. The DNA of the CDR3 is TGTGCCAGCAGCTTAGGTGGTAGCGGGGTCTACAATGAGCAGTTCTTC. It yields the protein CASSLGGSGVYNEQFF.

V gene TRBV6-5 combines with J gene TRBJ2-2; no clear D. CDR1 and CDR2 from the germline V gene are MNHEY and SVGAGI. Trimming left V 0 bases short and J 6 bases short, with 5 bases between. The CDR3 has 13 amino acids. The CDR3 DNA sequence: TGTGCCAGCAGTTACTCGCGTTCCGGGGAGCTGTTTTTT. Protein product: CASSYSRSGELFF.

This clone was seen a handful of times. This chain uses TRBV9 with TRBJ2-1; possibly TRBD1 for D (5 bases). The CDR3 runs to 16 residues. Germline loops: CDR1 SGDLS, CDR2 YYNGEE. The V end was cut by 4 bases, the J end by 0 bases, with 14 bases between. CDR3 in DNA: TGTGCCAGCAGCACCCCAGGGCCTAGCTCCTACAATGAGCAGTTCTTC. Translation gives CASSTPGPSSYNEQFF.

The V gene is TRBV11-2, the J gene TRBJ1-1; D uncertain. This CDR3 is 13 amino acids long. V was shortened by 3 bases and J by 6 bases, with 11 bases between the two germline ends. Germline V gene lookup returns CDR1 SGHAT and CDR2 FQNNGV. The CDR3: CASSFGVVAEAFF. The CDR3 nucleotides read TGTGCCAGCAGCTTCGGGGTAGTCGCTGAAGCTTTCTTT. The whole variable domain, remainder taken from reference TRBV11-2 and TRBJ1-1, is EAGVAQSPRYKIIEKRQSVAFWCNPISGHATLYWYQQILGQGPKLLIQFQNNGVVDDSQLPKDRFSAERLKGVDSTLKIQPAKLEDSAVYLCASSFGVVAEAFFGQGTRLTVV.

The chain has TRBV10-2 and TRBJ1-1; a possible D gene is TRBD1 (5 bases). V lost 3 bases and J lost 2, with 10 bases in between. There are 14 residues in the CDR3. Germline V gene lookup returns CDR1 WSHSY and CDR2 SAAADI. CDR3 loop: CASSEWGGNTEAFF. The CDR3 nucleotides are TGCGCCAGCAGTGAATGGGGGGGAAACACTGAAGCTTTCTTT.

The chain employs TRBV5-4 and TRBJ2-1; 12 bases align to TRBD2. V trimming: 4 bases; J trimming: 6 bases; junction bases outside the gene matches: 5. Germline CDR1 reads SGHNT; CDR2 reads YYREEE (reference sequence). This CDR3 spans 15 amino acids. CDR3 sequence: CASSLRLAGVNEQFF. For the CDR3, the DNA is TGTGCCAGCAGCCTAAGACTAGCGGGGGTCAATGAGCAGTTCTTC.

The genes are TRBV6-5 and TRBJ2-1, with D perhaps TRBD2 (6 bases). The germline V and J ends were trimmed by 4 bases and 2 bases, with 12 bases remaining between them. CDR1 and CDR2 from the germline V gene are MNHEY and SVGAGI. The CDR3 has 15 residues. This CDR3 is CASSSAGGAYNEQFF. The CDR3, as DNA: TGTGCCAGCAGTTCCGCCGGGGGAGCCTACAATGAGCAGTTCTTC.

V gene TRBV30 combines with J gene TRBJ1-4; 7 bases align to TRBD1. In germline, CDR1 is GTSNPN, CDR2 SVGIG (reference sequence). The CDR3 runs 14 residues. The V and J ends lost 3 bases and 7 bases, in that order; junction bases with no gene match: 8. DNA for the CDR3: TGTGCCTGGAGCCCCGGGACAGAGACTGAAAAACTGTTTTTT. It is translated as CAWSPGTETEKLFF.

J is TRBJ2-3 and V is TRBV6-6; 11 bases are shared with TRBD2. CDR1 MNHNY and CDR2 SVGAGI come from the germline V gene (reference sequence). Trimming at V came to 5 bases and at J to 6 bases, leaving 7 bases not matched to a gene. The CDR3 spans 15 residues. The CDR3 reads CASSPLAGARDTQYF. CDR3 bases: TGTGCCAGCAGTCCACTAGCGGGGGCGAGGGATACGCAGTATTTT.

This clone was detected only a few times. This chain connects TRBV4-1 to TRBJ1-5, with D possibly matching TRBD1 (5 bases). Trimming removed 3 bases at V and 0 bases at J, with 18 bases between. Germline V gene lookup returns CDR1 MGHRA and CDR2 YSYEKL. The CDR3 length is 18 residues. The CDR3 DNA follows: TGCGCCAGCAGCCAGACAGAAATTATTCAATATAGCAATCAGCCCCAGCATTTT. This encodes CASSQTEIIQYSNQPQHF.

This clone was seen a few times. The J gene is TRBJ2-3, the V gene TRBV11-2, with 8 bases aligning to TRBD2. Germline loops: CDR1 SGHAT, CDR2 FQNNGV. This CDR3 contains 18 residues. V dropped 8 bases and J dropped 4; count of bases not matched to a gene: 20. The CDR3 sequence: CASASRRGAYLGADTQYF. CDR3 nucleotide sequence: TGTGCCAGCGCTTCCCGGCGGGGGGCTTATTTGGGCGCAGATACGCAGTATTTT.

Worth noting for this clone: Different DNA sequences within this sample yield the same CDR3. The gene calls are TRBV7-9 and TRBJ1-2; D gene unclear. Trimming removed 1 base from V and 4 bases from J, with 10 bases in between. The germline gives CDR1 SEHNR, CDR2 FQNEAQ (reference sequence). The CDR3 is 14 residues long. CDR3 DNA sequence: TGTGCCAGCAGCTTAGATGGCGGGAGCTATGGCTACACCTTC. This codes for CASSLDGGSYGYTF.

Here the CDR3 reads CASSLEGAFDGYTF. The CDR3 DNA reads TGTGCCAGCAGCTTAGAAGGGGCATTCGATGGCTACACCTTC. J is TRBJ1-2 and V is TRBV11-3, with a possible D match to TRBD1 (5 bases). Per germline, CDR1 SGHNT and CDR2 YENEEA. The CDR3 length is 14 residues. V was pared by 0 bases and J by 6 bases, with 11 bases between. Full variable domain (rest looked up from reference TRBV11-3 and TRBJ1-2): EAGVVQSPRYKIIEKKQPVAFWCNPISGHNTLYWYLQNLGQGPELLIRYENEEAVDDSQLPKDRFSAERLKGVDSTLKIQPAELGDSAVYLCASSLEGAFDGYTFGSGTRLTVV.

The chain is built from TRBV2 and TRBJ2-1; D is perhaps TRBD2 (6 bases). The germline V and J ends were trimmed by 3 bases and 4 bases, with 22 bases remaining between them. CDR3 length: 18 residues. The germline CDR1 and CDR2 sequences are SNHLY and FYNNEI. CDR3 DNA: TGTGCCAGCAGTGAGGGCGGGGTGGGGTTTTTCGTGTACAATGAGCAGTTCTTC. Its translation: CASSEGGVGFFVYNEQFF.

CDR3 DNA: TGTGCCAGCAGTCTCGGTGTTTTGAAGACGAGCGAGGCCCAAGAAAAACTGTTTTTT. The encoded protein is CASSLGVLKTSEAQEKLFF. The V gene is TRBV7-9, the J gene TRBJ1-4; D is ambiguous. V shed 6 bases and J shed 8 bases, with 31 bases lying between them. This CDR3 region has 19 residues. Looked up from germline, CDR1 is SEHNR and CDR2 is FQNEAQ (reference sequence).

To note about this clone: Other DNA sequences in the same sample also yield this CDR3. The V call is TRBV10-2, the J call TRBJ1-5; D possibly corresponds to TRBD1 (6 bases). Per the germline V gene, CDR1 is WSHSY and CDR2 is SAAADI. The CDR3 has 13 residues. The germline V and J ends were trimmed by 2 bases and 4 bases, with 6 bases remaining between them. CDR3 amino acids: CASSEQGNQPQHF. CDR3 DNA: TGCGCCAGCAGTGAGCAGGGGAATCAGCCCCAGCATTTT.

V usage is TRBV7-2 and J usage is TRBJ2-7, with a weak D call TRBD2 (5 bases). The CDR3 loop spans 13 amino acids. CDR1 is SGHTA, CDR2 FQGNSA, per germline. V was trimmed by 3 bases and J by 3 bases, leaving 9 bases between them. CDR3 nucleotides: TGTGCCAGCAGCTTGGCACTAGTCTACGAGCAGTACTTC. This sequence encodes CASSLALVYEQYF.

This clone was detected a few times. The J gene is TRBJ1-3, the V gene TRBV6-6; D gene unclear. V lost 7 bases to trimming and J lost 0 bases, with 7 bases between them. The CDR3 is made up of 13 amino acids. CDR1 and CDR2 from the germline V gene are MNHNY and SVGAGI (reference sequence). In DNA, the CDR3 is TGTGCCAGCACTTCCCGCTCTGGAAACACCATATATTTT. Translated, it gives CASTSRSGNTIYF.

The rearrangement uses TRBV6-1 and TRBJ2-3; weak D call: TRBD2 (5 bases). Germline CDR1 is MNHNS and CDR2 is SASEGT. This CDR3 comprises 16 residues. V was clipped by 2 bases and J by 0 bases, with 12 bases between them. CDR3 loop: CASSESGRTSTDTQYF. The CDR3 DNA follows: TGTGCCAGCAGTGAAAGTGGCCGGACTAGCACAGATACGCAGTATTTT.

The chain has TRBV4-1 and TRBJ2-2, with D possibly being TRBD2 (7 bases). The CDR3 is made up of 17 amino acids. Between the trimmed V and J ends, which lost 3 bases and 1 base, there was a span of 15 bases. Germline CDR1 reads MGHRA; CDR2 reads YSYEKL. The CDR3 coding sequence is TGCGCCAGCAGCCAGGGGGGGAGGGGGGGGAACACCGGGGAGCTGTTTTTT. It yields the protein CASSQGGRGGNTGELFF.

The J gene is TRBJ2-3, the V gene TRBV5-1; 11 positions agree with TRBD1. V trimming: 4 bases; J trimming: 4 bases; junction bases outside the gene matches: 2. Germline CDR1 and CDR2: SGHRS and YFSETQ. This CDR3 has 14 amino acids. CDR3 residues: CASSAGQGADTQYF. CDR3 coding DNA: TGCGCCAGCAGCGCGGGACAGGGGGCAGATACGCAGTATTTT.

The J gene is TRBJ2-7, the V gene TRBV7-9; TRBD2 matches 11 bases. The germline gives CDR1 SEHNR, CDR2 FQNEAQ (reference sequence). The CDR3 is 13 residues long. V dropped 6 bases and J dropped 5; count of bases not matched to a gene: 3. The CDR3 loop is CASRLAGGDEQYF. CDR3 bases: TGTGCCAGCAGGCTAGCGGGAGGCGACGAGCAGTACTTC.

The chain employs TRBV2 and TRBJ1-1; 7 positions match TRBD1. The germline gives CDR1 SNHLY, CDR2 FYNNEI. CDR3 length equals 14 residues. Losses at the gene ends were 4 bases for V and 5 bases for J; bases not matched to a gene: 7. The CDR3 DNA follows: TGTGCCAGCAGTGCGACAGGGTGGAGGACTGAAGCTTTCTTT. This encodes CASSATGWRTEAFF.

This clone was counted between two and nine times. The chain employs TRBV29-1 and TRBJ2-5; 11 positions match TRBD2. Looked up from germline, CDR1 is SQVTM and CDR2 is ANQGSEA. The CDR3 contains 13 residues. Trimming took 8 bases from V and 5 from J; bases not matched to a gene: 7. For the CDR3, the DNA is TGCAGCCTTAGCGGGAGGGAATACGAGACCCAGTACTTC. Amino acid sequence: CSLSGREYETQYF.

The chain joins TRBV6-1 to TRBJ2-7; 7 bases fit TRBD1. Germline lookup yields CDR1 MNHNS and CDR2 SASEGT. Germline trimming cut 6 bases from V and 2 bases from J; bases unmatched to any gene: 4. The CDR3 covers 13 residues. The CDR3 loop is CASREQGTYEQYF. The CDR3 bases are TGTGCCAGCAGGGAACAGGGGACCTACGAGCAGTACTTC.